Ten or more counts support the clone carrying this T cell receptor beta chain. The target antigen is unknown. The V end was cut by 1 base, the J end by 9 bases, with 13 bases between. The CDR3 runs to 14 residues. Germline CDR1 MNHEY, CDR2 SMNVEV (reference sequence). This specimen comes from a study of read filtering for tumor transcriptome and immune sequencing. Overall study results and limits: Without single-read clonotypes, shared clonotype proportions correlated more between IR-seq and RNA-seq.

This library used roughly 0.4 ug RNA and molecular barcoded adaptors spanning alpha/delta and beta/gamma chains. One entry per CDR3 protein results from TCRdb running MiXCR on the reads. Here the sample spans tens of thousands of distinct CDR3 sequences, 14% being singletons. This chain links TRBV27 with TRBJ2-1, with D maybe TRBD2 (5 bases). The receptor was isolated from a donor over 35 with multiple myeloma. The sequenced sample was a population of CD138-negative cells sorted from bone marrow. The CDR3 here is CASSLYTAGSEQFF. The CDR3 bases are TGTGCCAGCAGTTTATACACGGCGGGTAGTGAGCAGTTCTTC.